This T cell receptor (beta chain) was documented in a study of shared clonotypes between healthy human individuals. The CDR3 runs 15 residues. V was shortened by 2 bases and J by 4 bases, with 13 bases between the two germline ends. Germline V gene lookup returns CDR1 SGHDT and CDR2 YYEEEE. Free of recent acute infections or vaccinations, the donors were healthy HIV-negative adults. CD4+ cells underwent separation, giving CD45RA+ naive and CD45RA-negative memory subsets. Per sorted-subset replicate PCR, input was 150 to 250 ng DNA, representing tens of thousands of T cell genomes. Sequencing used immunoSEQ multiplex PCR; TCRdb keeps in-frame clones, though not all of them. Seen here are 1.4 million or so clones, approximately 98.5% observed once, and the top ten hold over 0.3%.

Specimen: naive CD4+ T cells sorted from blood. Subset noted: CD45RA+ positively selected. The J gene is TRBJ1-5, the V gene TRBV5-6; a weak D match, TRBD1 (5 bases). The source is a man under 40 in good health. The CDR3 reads CASSFRGVQNQPQHF. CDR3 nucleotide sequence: TGTGCCAGCAGCTTCAGAGGGGTCCAAAATCAGCCCCAGCATTTT.